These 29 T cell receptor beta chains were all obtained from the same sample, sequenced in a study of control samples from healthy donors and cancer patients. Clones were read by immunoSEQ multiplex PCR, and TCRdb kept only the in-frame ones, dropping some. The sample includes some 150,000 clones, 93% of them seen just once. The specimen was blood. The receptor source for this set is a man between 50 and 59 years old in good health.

DNA for the CDR3: TGTGCCAGCAGCTTCAGCGGCAACTATGGCTACACCTTC. This codes for CASSFSGNYGYTF. The rearrangement links TRBV7-2 to TRBJ1-2, with unresolved D. Between the trimmed V and J ends, which lost 3 bases and 2 bases, there was a span of 7 bases. The CDR3 contains 13 residues. CDR1 SGHTA and CDR2 FQGNSA come from the germline V gene. Full variable domain (remainder filled in from reference TRBV7-2 and TRBJ1-2): GAGVSQSPSNKVTEKGKDVELRCDPISGHTALYWYRQSLGQGLEFLIYFQGNSAPDKSGLPSDRFSAERTGGSVSTLTIQRTQQEDSAVYLCASSFSGNYGYTFGSGTRLTVV.

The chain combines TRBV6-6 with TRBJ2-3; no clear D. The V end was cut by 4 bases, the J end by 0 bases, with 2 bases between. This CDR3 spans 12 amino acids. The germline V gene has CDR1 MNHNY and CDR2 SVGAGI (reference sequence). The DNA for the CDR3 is TGTGCCAGCAGTTTCAGCACAGATACGCAGTATTTT. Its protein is CASSFSTDTQYF.

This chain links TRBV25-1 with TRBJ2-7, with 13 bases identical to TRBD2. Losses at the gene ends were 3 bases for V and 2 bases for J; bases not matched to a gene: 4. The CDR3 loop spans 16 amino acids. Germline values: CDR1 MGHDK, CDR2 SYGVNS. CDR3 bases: TGTGCCAGCAGTGATCCCGGGACTAGCGGGGCCTACGAGCAGTACTTC. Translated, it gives CASSDPGTSGAYEQYF.

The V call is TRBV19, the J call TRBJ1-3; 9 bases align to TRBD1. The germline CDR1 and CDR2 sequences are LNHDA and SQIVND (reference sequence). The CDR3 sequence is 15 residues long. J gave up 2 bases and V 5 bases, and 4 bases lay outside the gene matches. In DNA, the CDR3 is TGTGCCAGTAGTGTGGGACAGGGTCCTGGAAACACCATATATTTT. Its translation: CASSVGQGPGNTIYF.

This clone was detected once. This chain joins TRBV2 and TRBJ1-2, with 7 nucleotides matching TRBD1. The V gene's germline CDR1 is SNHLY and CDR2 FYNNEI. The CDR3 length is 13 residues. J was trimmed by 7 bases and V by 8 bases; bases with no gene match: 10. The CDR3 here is CASYWEGASGYTF. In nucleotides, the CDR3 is TGTGCCAGCTATTGGGAGGGGGCCAGTGGCTACACCTTC.

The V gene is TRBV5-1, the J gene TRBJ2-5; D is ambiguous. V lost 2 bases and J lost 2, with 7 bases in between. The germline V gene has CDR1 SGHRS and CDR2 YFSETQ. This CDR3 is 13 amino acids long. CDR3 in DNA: TGCGCCAGCAGCTTCGGAGTACAAGAGACCCAGTACTTC. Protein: CASSFGVQETQYF.

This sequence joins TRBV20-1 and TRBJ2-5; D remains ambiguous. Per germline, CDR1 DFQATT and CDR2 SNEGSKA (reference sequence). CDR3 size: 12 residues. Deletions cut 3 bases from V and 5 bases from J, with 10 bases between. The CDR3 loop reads CSASKGRETQYF. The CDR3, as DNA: TGCAGTGCTAGTAAAGGGCGGGAGACCCAGTACTTC.

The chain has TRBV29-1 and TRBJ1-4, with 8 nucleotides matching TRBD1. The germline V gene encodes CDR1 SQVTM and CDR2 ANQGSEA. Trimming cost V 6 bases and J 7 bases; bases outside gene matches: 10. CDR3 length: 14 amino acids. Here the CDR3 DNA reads TGCAGCGTCTTCAGGACAGGGCTTGGTGAAAAACTGTTTTTT. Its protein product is CSVFRTGLGEKLFF.

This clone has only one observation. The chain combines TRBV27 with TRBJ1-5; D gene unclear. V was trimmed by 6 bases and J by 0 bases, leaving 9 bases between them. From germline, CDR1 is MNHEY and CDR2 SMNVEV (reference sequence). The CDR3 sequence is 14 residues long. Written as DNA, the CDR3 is TGTGCCAGCAGGATGGCCACTAGCAATCAGCCCCAGCATTTT. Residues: CASRMATSNQPQHF.

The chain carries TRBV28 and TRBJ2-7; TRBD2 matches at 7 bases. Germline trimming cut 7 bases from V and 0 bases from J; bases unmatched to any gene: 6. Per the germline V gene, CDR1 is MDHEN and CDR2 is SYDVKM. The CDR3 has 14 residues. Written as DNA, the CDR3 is TGTGCCAGCAAGGATAGCGGGTTCTCCTACGAGCAGTACTTC. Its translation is CASKDSGFSYEQYF.

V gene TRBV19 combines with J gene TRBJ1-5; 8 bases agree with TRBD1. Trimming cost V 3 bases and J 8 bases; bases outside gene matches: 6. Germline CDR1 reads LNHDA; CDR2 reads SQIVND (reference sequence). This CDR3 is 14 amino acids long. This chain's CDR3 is CASSIGQGGEPQHF. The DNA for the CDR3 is TGTGCCAGTAGTATCGGACAGGGAGGTGAGCCCCAGCATTTT.

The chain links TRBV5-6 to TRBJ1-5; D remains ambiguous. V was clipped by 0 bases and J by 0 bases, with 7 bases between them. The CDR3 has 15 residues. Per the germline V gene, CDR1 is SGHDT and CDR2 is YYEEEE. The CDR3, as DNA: TGTGCCAGCAGCTTGGGGGGAGGTAGCAATCAGCCCCAGCATTTT. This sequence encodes CASSLGGGSNQPQHF.

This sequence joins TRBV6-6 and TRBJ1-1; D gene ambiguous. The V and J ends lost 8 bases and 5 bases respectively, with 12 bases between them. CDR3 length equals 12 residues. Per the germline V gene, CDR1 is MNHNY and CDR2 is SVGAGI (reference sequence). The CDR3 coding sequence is TGTGCCAGCTCACGAGGGCGGACTGAAGCTTTCTTT. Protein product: CASSRGRTEAFF.

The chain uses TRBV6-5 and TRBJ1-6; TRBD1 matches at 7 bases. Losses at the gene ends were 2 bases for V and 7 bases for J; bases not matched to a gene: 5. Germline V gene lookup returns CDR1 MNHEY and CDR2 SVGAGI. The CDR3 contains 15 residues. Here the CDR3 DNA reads TGTGCCAGCAGTTACAGACAGGGCCTCAATTCACCCCTCCACTTT. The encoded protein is CASSYRQGLNSPLHF.

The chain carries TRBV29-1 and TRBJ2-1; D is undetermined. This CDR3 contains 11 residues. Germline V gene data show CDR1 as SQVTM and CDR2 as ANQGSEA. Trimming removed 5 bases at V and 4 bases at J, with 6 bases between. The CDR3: CSVNGYNEQFF. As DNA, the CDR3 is TGCAGCGTTAACGGTTACAATGAGCAGTTCTTC.

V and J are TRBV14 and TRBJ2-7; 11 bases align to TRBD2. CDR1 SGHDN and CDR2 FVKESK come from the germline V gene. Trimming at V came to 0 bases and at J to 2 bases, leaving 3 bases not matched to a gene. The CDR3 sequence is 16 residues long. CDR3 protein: CASSQERSGRAYEQYF. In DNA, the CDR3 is TGTGCCAGCAGCCAAGAACGTAGCGGGAGGGCCTACGAGCAGTACTTC.

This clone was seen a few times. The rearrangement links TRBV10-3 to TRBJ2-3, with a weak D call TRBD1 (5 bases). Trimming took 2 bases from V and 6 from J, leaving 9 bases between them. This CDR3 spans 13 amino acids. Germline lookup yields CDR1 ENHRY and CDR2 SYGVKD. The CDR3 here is CAISEPRADTQYF. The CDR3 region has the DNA TGTGCCATCAGTGAGCCCAGGGCGGATACGCAGTATTTT.

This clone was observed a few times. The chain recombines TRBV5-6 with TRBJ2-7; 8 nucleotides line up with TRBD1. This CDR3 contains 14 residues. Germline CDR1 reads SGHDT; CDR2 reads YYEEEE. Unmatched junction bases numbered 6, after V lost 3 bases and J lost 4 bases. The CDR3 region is CASSYRGEKYEQYF. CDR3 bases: TGTGCCAGCAGCTACAGGGGGGAAAAGTACGAGCAGTACTTC.

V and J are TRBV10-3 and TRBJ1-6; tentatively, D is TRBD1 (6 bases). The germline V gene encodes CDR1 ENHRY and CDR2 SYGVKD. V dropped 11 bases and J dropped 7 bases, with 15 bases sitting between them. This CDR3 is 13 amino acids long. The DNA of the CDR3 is TGTGCCGTCCAACAGGGTAGGAATTCACCCCTCCACTTT. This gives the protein CAVQQGRNSPLHF.

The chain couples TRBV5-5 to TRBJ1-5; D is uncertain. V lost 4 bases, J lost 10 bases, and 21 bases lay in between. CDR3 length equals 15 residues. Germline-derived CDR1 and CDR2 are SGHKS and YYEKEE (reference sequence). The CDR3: CASSALTGRSAPQHF. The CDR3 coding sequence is TGTGCCAGCAGCGCTCTGACTGGCCGATCAGCCCCCCAGCATTTT. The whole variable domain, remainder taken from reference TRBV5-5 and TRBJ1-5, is DAGVTQSPTHLIKTRGQQVTLRCSPISGHKSVSWYQQVLGQGPQFIFQYYEKEERGRGNFPDRFSARQFPNYSSELNVNALLLGDSALYLCASSALTGRSAPQHFGDGTRLSIL.

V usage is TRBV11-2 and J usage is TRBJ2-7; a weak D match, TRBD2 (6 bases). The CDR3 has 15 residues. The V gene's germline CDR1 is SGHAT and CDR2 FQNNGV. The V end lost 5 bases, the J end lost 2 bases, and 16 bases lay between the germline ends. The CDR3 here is CASSVPGSKPYEQYF. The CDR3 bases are TGTGCCAGCAGCGTACCCGGGAGTAAACCCTACGAGCAGTACTTC.

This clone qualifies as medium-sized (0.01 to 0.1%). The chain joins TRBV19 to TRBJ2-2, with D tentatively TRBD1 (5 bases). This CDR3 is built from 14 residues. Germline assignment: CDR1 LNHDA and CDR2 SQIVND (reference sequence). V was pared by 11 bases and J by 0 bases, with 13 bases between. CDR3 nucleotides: TGTGCCTCACTACAGGACACGAACACCGGGGAGCTGTTTTTT. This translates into CASLQDTNTGELFF.

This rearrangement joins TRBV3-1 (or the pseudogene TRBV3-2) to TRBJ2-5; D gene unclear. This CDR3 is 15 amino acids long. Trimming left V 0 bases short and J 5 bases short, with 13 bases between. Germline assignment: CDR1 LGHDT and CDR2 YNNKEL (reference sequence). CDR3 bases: TGTGCCAGCAGCCAAGACCTGACCACTCGGGAGACCCAGTACTTC. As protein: CASSQDLTTRETQYF.

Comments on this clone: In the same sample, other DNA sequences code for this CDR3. CDR3 sequence: CASSPGTGNQPQHF. For the CDR3, the DNA is TGCGCCAGCAGCCCAGGGACAGGGAATCAGCCCCAGCATTTT. The chain uses TRBV5-1 and TRBJ1-5, with 9 bases that match TRBD1. In germline, CDR1 is SGHRS, CDR2 YFSETQ. The V and J ends lost 4 bases and 4 bases, in that order; junction bases with no gene match: 3. This CDR3 contains 14 residues.

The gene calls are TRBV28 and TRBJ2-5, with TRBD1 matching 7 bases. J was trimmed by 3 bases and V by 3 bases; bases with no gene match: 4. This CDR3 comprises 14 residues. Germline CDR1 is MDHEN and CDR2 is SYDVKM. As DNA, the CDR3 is TGTGCCAGCAGTTTCAGGGGGAAGGAAGAGACCCAGTACTTC. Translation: CASSFRGKEETQYF.

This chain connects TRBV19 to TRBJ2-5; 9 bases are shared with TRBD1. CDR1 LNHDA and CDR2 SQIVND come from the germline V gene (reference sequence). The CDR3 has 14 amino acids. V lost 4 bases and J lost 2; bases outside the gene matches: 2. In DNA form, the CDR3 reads TGTGCCAGTAGTACGACAGGGGGGCAAGAGACCCAGTACTTC. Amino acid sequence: CASSTTGGQETQYF. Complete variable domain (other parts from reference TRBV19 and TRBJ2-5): DGGITQSPKYLFRKEGQNVTLSCEQNLNHDAMYWYRQDPGQGLRLIYYSQIVNDFQKGDIAEGYSVSREKKESFPLTVTSAQKNPTAFYLCASSTTGGQETQYFGPGTRLLVL.

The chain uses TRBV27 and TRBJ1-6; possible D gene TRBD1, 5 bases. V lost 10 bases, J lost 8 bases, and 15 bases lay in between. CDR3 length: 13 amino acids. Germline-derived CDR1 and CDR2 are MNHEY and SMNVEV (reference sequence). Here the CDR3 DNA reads TGTGCCACCCGGGGGATGTGGGATTCACCCCTCCACTTT. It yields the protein CATRGMWDSPLHF.

CDR3: CASSLSGDRVKSPLHF. The CDR3 region has the DNA TGTGCCAGCAGTTTATCAGGTGACAGGGTTAAATCACCCCTCCACTTT. The gene calls are TRBV28 and TRBJ1-6, with 7 bases that match TRBD1. Losses at the gene ends were 1 base for V and 10 bases for J; bases not matched to a gene: 10. CDR1 is MDHEN, CDR2 SYDVKM, per germline. This CDR3 has 16 residues.

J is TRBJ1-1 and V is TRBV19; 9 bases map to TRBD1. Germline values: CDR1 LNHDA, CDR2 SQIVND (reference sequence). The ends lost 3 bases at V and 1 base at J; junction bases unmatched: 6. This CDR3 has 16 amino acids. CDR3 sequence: CASSILGGQGNTEAFF. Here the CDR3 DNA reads TGTGCCAGTAGTATCCTGGGGGGACAGGGGAACACTGAAGCTTTCTTT.